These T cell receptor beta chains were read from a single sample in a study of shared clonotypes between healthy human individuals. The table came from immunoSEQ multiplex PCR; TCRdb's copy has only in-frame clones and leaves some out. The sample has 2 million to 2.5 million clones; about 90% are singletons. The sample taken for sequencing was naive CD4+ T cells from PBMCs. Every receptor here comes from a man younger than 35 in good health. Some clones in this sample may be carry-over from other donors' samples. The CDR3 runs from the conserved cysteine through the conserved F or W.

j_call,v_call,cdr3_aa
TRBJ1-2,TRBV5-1,CASSLEQGVEGYTF
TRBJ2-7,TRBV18,CASSPRDYPYEQYF
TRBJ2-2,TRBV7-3,CASSLLAGGNTGELFF
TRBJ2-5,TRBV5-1,CASYLGPRAETQYF
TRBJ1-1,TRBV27,CASSVGHIMNTEAFF
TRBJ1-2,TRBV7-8,CASSQQRSGRLNYGYTF
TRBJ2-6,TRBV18,CASSPKPGQSSGANVLTF
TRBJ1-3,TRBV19,CASSPRGYGNTIYF
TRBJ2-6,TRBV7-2,CATSRTSGSSGANVLTF
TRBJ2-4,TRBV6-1,CASSEPNVYIQYF
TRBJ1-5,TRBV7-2,CASSLTTGARQPQHF
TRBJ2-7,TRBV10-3,CAISDRVRDRVYEQYF
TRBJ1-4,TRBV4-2,CASSQDIGLGSGEKLFF
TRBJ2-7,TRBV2,CASSEDRTGRYEQYF
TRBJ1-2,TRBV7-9,CASSFVAGTGGGYTF
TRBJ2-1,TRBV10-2,CASSGTSGDNEQFF
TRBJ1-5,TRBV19,CASSTLRRGGQAGGQPQHF
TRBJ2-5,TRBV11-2,CASTHLGGAETQYF
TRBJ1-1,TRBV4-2,CASSQDPQGPNTEAFF
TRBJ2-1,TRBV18,CASSHRTSGESYNEQFF
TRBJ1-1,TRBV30,CAWGQTESLRGTEAFF
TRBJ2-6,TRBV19,CASSVFGISSSGANVLTF
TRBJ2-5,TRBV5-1,CASSLSRSSGETQYF
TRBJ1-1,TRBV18,CASLQGRDTEAFF
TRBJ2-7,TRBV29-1,CSARGLGDGQYF
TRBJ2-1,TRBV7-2,CASSNGLARNEQFF
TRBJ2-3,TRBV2,CASSDRGRTDTQYF
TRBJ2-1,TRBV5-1,CASSFSLAGNNEQFF
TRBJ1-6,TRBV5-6,CASSSGGRTNSPLHF
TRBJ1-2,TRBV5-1,CASSFTGVGLYGYTF
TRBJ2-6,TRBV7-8,CASSLGFFRETRAGANVLTF
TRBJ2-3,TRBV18,CASSPPYGWGKGPDTQYF
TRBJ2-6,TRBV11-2,CASSLDGTPSGANVLTF
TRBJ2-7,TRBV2,CASSEVRGSEQYF
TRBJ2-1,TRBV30,CAWSVLTSYNEQFF
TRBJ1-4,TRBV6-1,CASTKQGAREKLFF
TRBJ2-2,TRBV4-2,CASSQRTSGSIPGELFF
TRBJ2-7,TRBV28,CASSPTSANYYEQYF
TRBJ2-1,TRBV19,CASSPGLAGPSYNEQFF
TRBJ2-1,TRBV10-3,CAITERESGEQFF
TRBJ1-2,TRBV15,CATSPGERYGYTF
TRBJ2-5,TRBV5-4,CASSLAHSGQETQYF
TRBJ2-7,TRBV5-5,CASSLISLPGYEQYF
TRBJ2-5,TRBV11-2,CASSFDKQGAEETQYF
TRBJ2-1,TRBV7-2,CASRPAGHNEQFF